This entry lists 32 T cell receptor beta chains sequenced from one sample in a study of blood T cell repertoires in COVID-19. Method: immunoSEQ multiplex PCR; TCRdb's copy keeps in-frame clones and lacks some. This table has about 190,000 clones, 85% to 90% appearing once. Sequenced: peripheral blood. Source of these receptors: a human donor in a cohort sampled during active COVID-19.

V is TRBV9 and J is TRBJ2-3; 13 positions agree with TRBD2. Per germline, CDR1 SGDLS and CDR2 YYNGEE. The CDR3 has 19 amino acids. The V gene end was trimmed by 0 bases and the J gene end by 4 bases; junction bases not matched to a gene: 11. This CDR3 reads CASSVAQTSGGAWSDTQYF. As DNA, the CDR3 is TGTGCCAGCAGCGTAGCCCAAACTAGCGGGGGGGCCTGGTCAGATACGCAGTATTTT.

The CDR3 here is CASTHWGPNYGYTF. DNA for the CDR3: TGTGCCAGTACCCACTGGGGGCCAAACTATGGCTACACCTTC. J is TRBJ1-2 and V is TRBV6-4, with D maybe TRBD1 (6 bases). This CDR3 region has 14 residues. The V end was cut by 9 bases, the J end by 2 bases, with 16 bases between. CDR1 is MRHNA and CDR2 is SNTAGT in the germline V gene.

CDR3 region: CASSLPGSQRGPFF. The CDR3 DNA is TGTGCCAGCAGCTTACCCGGGAGTCAAAGGGGTCCTTTCTTT. This chain uses TRBV7-2 with TRBJ1-1; tentatively, D is TRBD1 (5 bases). The germline V gene encodes CDR1 SGHTA and CDR2 FQGNSA. The CDR3 runs 14 residues. V lost 2 bases to trimming and J lost 12 bases, with 19 bases between them.

The rearrangement uses TRBV5-5 and TRBJ1-3, with TRBD1 identical over 12 bases. The J segment lost 1 base and the V segment lost 4 bases, leaving 12 bases of the junction unmatched. Per germline, CDR1 SGHKS and CDR2 YYEKEE (reference sequence). This CDR3 has 19 amino acids. The CDR3 loop is CASSRWDRGQLPSGNTIYF. In nucleotides, the CDR3 is TGTGCCAGCAGCCGCTGGGACAGGGGGCAACTACCTTCTGGAAACACCATATATTTT.

The rearrangement links TRBV27 to TRBJ2-2; 7 nucleotides agree with TRBD2. With 2 bases clipped from V and 2 bases from J, the junction kept 5 bases outside the gene matches. Per germline, CDR1 MNHEY and CDR2 SMNVEV (reference sequence). This CDR3 contains 16 residues. CDR3 loop: CASSLSLAVNTGELFF. CDR3 DNA sequence: TGTGCCAGCAGTTTAAGTCTAGCGGTTAACACCGGGGAGCTGTTTTTT.

The chain uses TRBV5-1 and TRBJ1-2; 7 bases agree with TRBD1. Germline V gene sequence: CDR1 SGHRS, CDR2 YFSETQ. The CDR3 is 15 residues long. V was clipped by 4 bases and J by 3 bases; unmatched bases: 9. DNA for the CDR3: TGCGCCAGCAGCACCGGACAGGCTGTTGACTATGGCTACACCTTC. Residues: CASSTGQAVDYGYTF.

The chain carries TRBV2 and TRBJ1-1; weak D call: TRBD1 (5 bases). Trimming left V 2 bases short and J 5 bases short, with 15 bases between. The CDR3 extends over 15 amino acids. From germline, CDR1 is SNHLY and CDR2 FYNNEI. The CDR3, as DNA: TGTGCCAGCAGTGAACGACAGATTCCCTGGACTGAAGCTTTCTTT. It encodes CASSERQIPWTEAFF.

The gene calls are TRBV18 and TRBJ2-1, with D possibly TRBD1 on 6 matching bases. The germline gives CDR1 KGHSH, CDR2 LQKENI. Between the trimmed V and J ends, which lost 3 bases and 7 bases, there was a span of 10 bases. This CDR3 contains 13 residues. CDR3 sequence reads: CASSPDSRNEQFF. The CDR3, as DNA: TGTGCCAGCTCACCGGACAGTAGAAATGAGCAGTTCTTC.

This rearrangement joins TRBV11-2 to TRBJ2-1; 9 bases match TRBD2. Looked up from germline, CDR1 is SGHAT and CDR2 is FQNNGV. The CDR3 is 13 residues long. The chain's CDR3 is CAARGGGADEQFF. The DNA of the CDR3 is TGTGCGGCGCGGGGCGGGGGGGCCGATGAGCAGTTCTTC.

The V and J genes are TRBV28 and TRBJ1-6; 9 bases align to TRBD1. V gave up 5 bases and J gave up 9 bases; unmatched junction bases: 8. Germline CDR1 is MDHEN and CDR2 is SYDVKM. The CDR3 runs 15 residues. CDR3 sequence reads: CASSPPGQGFSPLHF. In DNA, the CDR3 is TGTGCCAGCAGTCCACCAGGACAGGGGTTTTCACCCCTCCACTTT.

The gene calls are TRBV9 and TRBJ1-3; a weak D match, TRBD1 (6 bases). Germline V lookup: CDR1 SGDLS, CDR2 YYNGEE. The length of the CDR3 is 15 residues. Trimming pared 0 bases from V and 1 base from J, leaving 8 bases between. The CDR3 reads CASSVGTVSGNTIYF. The CDR3 DNA reads as TGTGCCAGCAGCGTAGGGACAGTTTCTGGAAACACCATATATTTT.

This chain connects TRBV5-1 to TRBJ2-7; the match to TRBD1 covers 7 bases. Unmatched junction bases numbered 8, after V lost 3 bases and J lost 2 bases. The CDR3 runs 15 residues. Germline lookup yields CDR1 SGHRS and CDR2 YFSETQ. CDR3 bases: TGCGCCAGCAGCTCGGGACAGCAAATAGCCTACGAGCAGTACTTC. It yields the protein CASSSGQQIAYEQYF.

The genes are TRBV5-1 and TRBJ2-5, with no clear D. In germline, CDR1 is SGHRS, CDR2 YFSETQ. The CDR3 is 12 residues long. Trimming stripped 0 bases from V and 5 bases from J, with 5 bases between. The CDR3 loop is CASSLVSETQYF. The CDR3, as DNA: TGCGCCAGCAGCTTGGTATCGGAGACCCAGTACTTC.

This clone was observed many times. The V and J genes are TRBV6-6 and TRBJ1-5; 8 nucleotides align to TRBD1. The CDR3 is 14 residues long. Germline V gene sequence: CDR1 MNHNY, CDR2 SVGAGI (reference sequence). V lost 5 bases to trimming and J lost 5 bases; unmatched junction nucleotides: 5. CDR3 sequence reads: CASSDLTGDQPQHF. In DNA, the CDR3 is TGTGCCAGCAGTGACCTGACAGGGGATCAGCCCCAGCATTTT.

The chain carries TRBV19 and TRBJ1-5, with D tentatively TRBD1 (6 bases). Germline assignment: CDR1 LNHDA and CDR2 SQIVND (reference sequence). Deletions cut 7 bases from V and 4 bases from J, with 11 bases between. CDR3 length equals 13 residues. The CDR3 loop reads CASNRQVNQPQHF. The CDR3 nucleotides are TGTGCCAGTAACCGACAGGTTAATCAGCCCCAGCATTTT.

The V and J genes are TRBV5-1 and TRBJ2-7; 7 bases line up with TRBD1. Germline CDR1 SGHRS, CDR2 YFSETQ. The CDR3 loop spans 15 amino acids. J lost 4 bases, V lost 2 bases, and 9 bases had no gene match. CDR3 DNA: TGCGCCAGCAGCTTCCCCGGGACAGCGAAATACGAGCAGTACTTC. Amino acid sequence: CASSFPGTAKYEQYF.

This sequence joins TRBV5-6 and TRBJ2-3; 8 bases agree with TRBD2. V was clipped by 1 base and J by 4 bases; unmatched bases: 8. The CDR3 sequence is 16 residues long. Germline CDR1 reads SGHDT; CDR2 reads YYEEEE. Here the CDR3 DNA reads TGTGCCAGCAGCTTGTCTGGCGGGGGGAGGGCAGATACGCAGTATTTT. Protein: CASSLSGGGRADTQYF.

The J gene is TRBJ2-7, the V gene TRBV6-1; TRBD1 matches 8 bases. With V trimmed by 3 bases and J by 4 bases, 17 bases remained unmatched. The length of the CDR3 is 18 residues. Germline values: CDR1 MNHNS, CDR2 SASEGT. The CDR3 here is CASSEGPGQGLSRYEQYF. The CDR3 DNA is TGTGCCAGCAGTGAGGGCCCCGGACAGGGCCTTTCCCGTTACGAGCAGTACTTC.

The genes are TRBV14 and TRBJ2-3; possible D gene TRBD2, 5 bases. Germline CDR1 SGHDN, CDR2 FVKESK. Trimming stripped 1 base from V and 3 bases from J, with 11 bases between. The CDR3 is made up of 15 amino acids. Written as DNA, the CDR3 is TGTGCCAGCAGCCAAGGTGGAGAGGGTACAGATACGCAGTATTTT. Amino acid sequence: CASSQGGEGTDTQYF.

The chain joins TRBV25-1 to TRBJ2-2, with 7 bases identical to TRBD2. The ends lost 10 bases at V and 5 bases at J; junction bases unmatched: 13. The CDR3 is 15 residues long. The germline CDR1 and CDR2 sequences are MGHDK and SYGVNS. The chain's CDR3 is CATQSGLAETGELFF. The DNA for the CDR3 is TGTGCCACCCAATCGGGGCTAGCGGAGACCGGGGAGCTGTTTTTT.

The rearrangement links TRBV19 to TRBJ1-6; D not certain. Trimming stripped 5 bases from V and 9 bases from J, with 11 bases between. The V gene's germline CDR1 is LNHDA and CDR2 SQIVND (reference sequence). This CDR3 contains 13 residues. The DNA for the CDR3 is TGTGCCAGTAGTCAAAACGAGGTTTCACCCCTCCACTTT. Translated: CASSQNEVSPLHF.

J is TRBJ1-1 and V is TRBV21-1. TRBV21-1 is labeled a pseudogene. The CDR3 is 13 amino acids. The CDR3: CASSTGGSTEAFF. CDR3 bases: TGTGCCAGCAGCACCGGGGGGTCCACTGAAGCTTTCTTT.

The CDR3 protein is CASSPETGVYGYTF. In nucleotides, the CDR3 is TGTGCCAGCTCCCCGGAAACAGGGGTCTATGGCTACACCTTC. The chain has TRBV18 and TRBJ1-2; 7 positions agree with TRBD1. The ends lost 6 bases at V and 4 bases at J; junction bases unmatched: 8. The CDR3 length is 14 residues. CDR1 KGHSH and CDR2 LQKENI come from the germline V gene.

The gene calls are TRBV5-4 and TRBJ2-2; a weak D match, TRBD1 (6 bases). The length of the CDR3 is 16 residues. Trimming removed 0 bases at V and 5 bases at J, with 14 bases between. The germline V gene has CDR1 SGHNT and CDR2 YYREEE (reference sequence). CDR3 nucleotides: TGTGCCAGCAGCTTGGAGGCAGGGGCCAGAACCGGGGAGCTGTTTTTT. It translates to CASSLEAGARTGELFF.

The rearrangement uses TRBV3-1 (or the pseudogene TRBV3-2) and TRBJ1-5; a weak D match, TRBD1 (5 bases). V was pared by 5 bases and J by 0 bases, with 17 bases between. In germline, CDR1 is LGHDT, CDR2 YNNKEL (reference sequence). The CDR3 is 17 residues long. For the CDR3, the DNA is TGTGCCAGCAGCACCCCCTGGGGGGACCTTAGCAATCAGCCCCAGCATTTT. As protein: CASSTPWGDLSNQPQHF.

This clone was picked up a small number of times. This chain uses TRBV7-8 with TRBJ2-3; 16 bases fit TRBD2. J was trimmed by 0 bases and V by 5 bases; bases with no gene match: 8. Germline assignment: CDR1 SGHVS and CDR2 FQNEAQ. The CDR3 has 19 residues. In nucleotides, the CDR3 is TGTGCCAGCAGCCAATTGGGACTAGCGGGAGGGTTAAGCACAGATACGCAGTATTTT. Its translation: CASSQLGLAGGLSTDTQYF.

V gene TRBV5-1 combines with J gene TRBJ2-3; 7 nucleotides align to TRBD1. This CDR3 is 15 amino acids long. Germline CDR1 reads SGHRS; CDR2 reads YFSETQ. The trim removed 4 bases at V and 2 bases at J, leaving 7 bases unmatched. The CDR3, as DNA: TGCGCCAGCAGCGGGGGACAGATCCCCACAGATACGCAGTATTTT. Translated, it gives CASSGGQIPTDTQYF.

The J gene is TRBJ2-2, the V gene TRBV11-3, with 9 bases fitting TRBD1. In germline, CDR1 is SGHNT, CDR2 YENEEA. The CDR3 contains 15 residues. After removal of 4 bases from V and 6 bases from J, the junction contained 6 bases not matched to a gene. The DNA for the CDR3 is TGTGCCAGCAGCTGGGGACAGGGACTATCCGGGGAGCTGTTTTTT. Its protein is CASSWGQGLSGELFF.

The genes are TRBV28 and TRBJ2-4; a weak D match, TRBD1 (6 bases). V was cut by 2 bases and J by 2 bases, with 16 bases left in between. The germline V gene has CDR1 MDHEN and CDR2 SYDVKM. The CDR3 has 17 amino acids. CDR3 in DNA: TGTGCCAGCAGTTTACCCGGCTCAGGGGCGACCAAAAACATTCAGTACTTC. It yields the protein CASSLPGSGATKNIQYF.

The chain is built from TRBV4-2 and TRBJ2-7; D remains unclear. The ends were cut back, 0 bases at V and 8 bases at J, with 8 bases in the middle. CDR1 and CDR2 (germline): LGHNA, YNFKEQ. The CDR3 runs 12 residues. CDR3 DNA: TGTGCCAGCAGCCAAGATCGGAGCCAGCAGTACTTC. Protein sequence: CASSQDRSQQYF.

The table lists this clone with a few counts. This chain joins TRBV7-9 and TRBJ1-3; TRBD1 matches at 8 bases. Losses at the gene ends were 5 bases for V and 4 bases for J; bases not matched to a gene: 7. The CDR3 has 15 residues. In germline, CDR1 is SEHNR, CDR2 FQNEAQ (reference sequence). DNA for the CDR3: TGTGCCAGCAGCCTTGGAACAGGGGGAGGAAACACCATATATTTT. This codes for CASSLGTGGGNTIYF. Based on the CDR3 plus reference TRBV7-9 and TRBJ1-3, the full variable domain is DTGVSQNPRHKITKRGQNVTFRCDPISEHNRLYWYRQTLGQGPEFLTYFQNEAQLEKSRLLSDRFSAERPKGSFSTLEIQRTEQGDSAMYLCASSLGTGGGNTIYFGEGSWLTVV.

V gene TRBV20-1 combines with J gene TRBJ2-7; D gene ambiguous. The CDR3 covers 11 residues. V gave up 2 bases and J gave up 5 bases, with 7 bases separating them. Germline V gene lookup returns CDR1 DFQATT and CDR2 SNEGSKA (reference sequence). The CDR3 DNA sequence: TGCAGTGCTAGAAGGAGTGACGAGCAGTACTTC. Amino acids: CSARRSDEQYF.